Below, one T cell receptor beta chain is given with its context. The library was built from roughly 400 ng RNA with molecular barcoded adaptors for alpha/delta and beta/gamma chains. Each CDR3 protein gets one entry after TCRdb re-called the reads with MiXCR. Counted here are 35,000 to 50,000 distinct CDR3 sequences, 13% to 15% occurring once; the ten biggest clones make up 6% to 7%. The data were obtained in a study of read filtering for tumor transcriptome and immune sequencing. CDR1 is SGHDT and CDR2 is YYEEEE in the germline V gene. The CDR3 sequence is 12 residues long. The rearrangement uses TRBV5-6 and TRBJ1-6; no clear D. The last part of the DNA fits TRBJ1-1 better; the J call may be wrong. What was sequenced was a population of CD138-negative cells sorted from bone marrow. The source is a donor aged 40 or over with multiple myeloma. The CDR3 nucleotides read TGTGCCAGCAGCTTGGACGTTACTGAAGCTTTCTTT. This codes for CASSLDVTEAFF.